Below are 29 T cell receptor beta chains sequenced from a single sample in a study of T cells in tuberculosis. Assay used: immunoSEQ multiplex PCR; TCRdb lists only in-frame clones, some missing. The data hold 85,000 to 100,000 clones, with roughly 90% observed a single time. Thawed, overnight-rested PBMC were stained with GMM-loaded CD1B tetramer, viability dye and anti-CD3, then sorted. CD1B tetramers were loaded with Rhodococcus equi-derived C32 glucose monomycolate. The source material was CD1b-GMM tetramer-negative cells sorted from PBMCs. These receptors were collected from an adult woman with latent tuberculosis.

This clone was seen only once. DNA of the CDR3: TGTGCCAGCAGCTTTAGCGGGGGGGCTGGGACCGGGGAGCTGTTTTTT. It specifies CASSFSGGAGTGELFF. J is TRBJ2-2 and V is TRBV11-2, with 11 positions matching TRBD2. Looked up from germline, CDR1 is SGHAT and CDR2 is FQNNGV. With 3 bases clipped from V and 5 bases from J, the junction kept 5 bases outside the gene matches. The CDR3 is 16 amino acids.

The V gene is TRBV11-2, the J gene TRBJ1-1, with TRBD1 identical over 8 bases. Germline CDR1 reads SGHAT; CDR2 reads FQNNGV. The CDR3 runs 14 residues. V shed 5 bases and J 5 bases; nucleotides not matched to a gene: 7. Here the CDR3 reads CASSPRTGRTEAFF. The CDR3 coding sequence is TGTGCCAGCAGCCCTCGGACAGGGAGAACTGAAGCTTTCTTT.

The chain is built from TRBV4-3 and TRBJ2-3; TRBD2 agrees at 9 bases. CDR3 length: 15 residues. The germline CDR1 and CDR2 sequences are LGHNA and YSLEER. With V trimmed by 4 bases and J by 0 bases, 2 bases remained unmatched. The CDR3 nucleotides read TGCGCCAGCAGCCGACTAGCGGTTAGCACAGATACGCAGTATTTT. This translates into CASSRLAVSTDTQYF.

The chain is built from TRBV13 and TRBJ1-6; 8 bases are a match to TRBD1. Germline lookup yields CDR1 PRHDT and CDR2 FYEKMQ (reference sequence). Trimming at V came to 5 bases and at J to 0 bases, leaving 12 bases not matched to a gene. This CDR3 contains 19 residues. The CDR3 DNA is TGTGCCAGCAGCCCTGGACAGGGCTTACGAAGCTCCTATAATTCACCCCTCCACTTT. It specifies CASSPGQGLRSSYNSPLHF.

This sequence joins TRBV27 and TRBJ2-1; 14 bases match TRBD2. Germline values: CDR1 MNHEY, CDR2 SMNVEV (reference sequence). The V and J ends lost 4 bases and 6 bases, in that order; junction bases with no gene match: 8. This CDR3 has 17 amino acids. CDR3 region: CASSSRLAGGPGNEQFF. CDR3 DNA sequence: TGTGCCAGCAGTTCTAGACTAGCGGGGGGGCCTGGCAATGAGCAGTTCTTC.

CDR3 sequence (DNA): TGTGCCATTGACAGGTCCTCTGGGGCCAACGTCCTGACTTTC. Its translation is CAIDRSSGANVLTF. The gene calls are TRBV6-1 and TRBJ2-6, with D perhaps matching TRBD1 (6 bases). Germline V gene lookup returns CDR1 MNHNS and CDR2 SASEGT. The CDR3 has 14 amino acids. Trimming cost V 10 bases and J 0 bases, with 10 bases left between them.

The gene calls are TRBV5-1 and TRBJ1-2, with TRBD1 as a possible D gene (6 bases). Germline V gives CDR1 SGHRS, CDR2 YFSETQ. The germline V and J ends were trimmed by 0 bases and 9 bases, with 15 bases remaining between them. The CDR3 loop spans 14 amino acids. CDR3 region: CASSLETGTPSYTF. The CDR3 DNA is TGCGCCAGCAGCTTGGAGACAGGAACTCCTAGCTACACCTTC.

The chain couples TRBV30 to TRBJ2-7; D perhaps matches TRBD1 (5 bases). The ends were cut back, 3 bases at V and 4 bases at J, with 22 bases in the middle. The CDR3 runs 16 residues. Germline-derived CDR1 and CDR2 are GTSNPN and SVGIG (reference sequence). The CDR3 region is CAWSVGIGTGRYEQYF. DNA of the CDR3: TGTGCCTGGAGCGTGGGTATCGGAACAGGTCGATACGAGCAGTACTTC.

The rearrangement uses TRBV5-8 and TRBJ1-5; D gene uncertain. V dropped 0 bases and J dropped 5 bases, with 9 bases sitting between them. The CDR3 sequence is 14 residues long. Per germline, CDR1 SGHTS and CDR2 YDEGEE. The CDR3 spells CASSLGPPHQPQHF. Here the CDR3 DNA reads TGTGCCAGCAGCTTGGGGCCCCCCCATCAGCCCCAGCATTTT.

The chain carries TRBV19 and TRBJ1-2; perhaps TRBD1 as D (6 bases). V was shortened by 4 bases and J by 4 bases, with 10 bases between the two germline ends. Germline-derived CDR1 and CDR2 are LNHDA and SQIVND (reference sequence). The CDR3 runs 13 residues. DNA of the CDR3: TGTGCCAGTAGTACGACAGGTCCCTATGGCTACACCTTC. As protein: CASSTTGPYGYTF.

This clone was observed a single time. The genes are TRBV2 and TRBJ1-6; D is ambiguous. Germline-derived CDR1 and CDR2 are SNHLY and FYNNEI. Deletions cut 7 bases from V and 8 bases from J, with 15 bases between. The CDR3 covers 14 residues. The CDR3 reads CASKVFGDYSPLHF. CDR3 coding DNA: TGTGCCAGCAAGGTTTTCGGGGATTATTCACCCCTCCACTTT.

CDR3 nucleotide sequence: TGTGCCACCAGCCCCCAGGCGGGGGGTTCCTACAATGAGCAGTTCTTC. Translating it yields CATSPQAGGSYNEQFF. V gene TRBV15 combines with J gene TRBJ2-1; 8 bases are shared with TRBD2. J was trimmed by 1 base and V by 5 bases; bases with no gene match: 7. Germline CDR1 reads LNHNV; CDR2 reads YYDKDF (reference sequence). The CDR3 runs to 16 residues.

The J gene is TRBJ1-2, the V gene TRBV5-1; 7 bases align to TRBD1. The germline CDR1 and CDR2 sequences are SGHRS and YFSETQ. CDR3 length: 13 residues. The ends lost 3 bases at V and 3 bases at J; junction bases unmatched: 2. Written as DNA, the CDR3 is TGCGCCAGCAGCTCTACAGGGGACTATGGCTACACCTTC. It is translated as CASSSTGDYGYTF.

This sequence joins TRBV28 and TRBJ1-1; 7 bases match TRBD1. There are 12 residues in the CDR3. CDR1 is MDHEN, CDR2 SYDVKM, per germline. Written as DNA, the CDR3 is TGTGAGTCCAAACAGGGGCCAACTGAAGCTTTCTTT. This encodes CESKQGPTEAFF.

The J gene is TRBJ2-1, the V gene TRBV5-1, with TRBD2 matching over 11 bases. CDR3 length: 16 residues. V lost 2 bases to trimming and J lost 8 bases; unmatched junction nucleotides: 9. CDR1 and CDR2 from the germline V gene are SGHRS and YFSETQ. In DNA, the CDR3 is TGCGCCAGCAGCTTTCCTAGCGGGGGGAAGAGGCATGAGCAGTTCTTC. Protein product: CASSFPSGGKRHEQFF.

The V gene is TRBV11-3, the J gene TRBJ2-2; TRBD1 aligns across 10 bases. The V gene's germline CDR1 is SGHNT and CDR2 YENEEA. Trimming at V came to 0 bases and at J to 4 bases, leaving 11 bases not matched to a gene. This CDR3 has 19 residues. The CDR3 DNA sequence: TGTGCCAGCAGCTTAGATTGGACTCCGGGACAGGGGCCCACCGGGGAGCTGTTTTTT. This gives the protein CASSLDWTPGQGPTGELFF. Full variable domain (missing parts from reference TRBV11-3 and TRBJ2-2): EAGVVQSPRYKIIEKKQPVAFWCNPISGHNTLYWYLQNLGQGPELLIRYENEEAVDDSQLPKDRFSAERLKGVDSTLKIQPAELGDSAVYLCASSLDWTPGQGPTGELFFGEGSRLTVL.

This clone was detected only once. The chain recombines TRBV11-2 with TRBJ2-1; the match to TRBD2 covers 7 bases. CDR1 SGHAT and CDR2 FQNNGV come from the germline V gene. J gave up 7 bases and V 1 base, and 4 bases lay outside the gene matches. The CDR3 has 14 residues. Here the CDR3 DNA reads TGTGCCAGCAGCTTAGTCGGGGGGAGGAATGAGCAGTTCTTC. Its protein is CASSLVGGRNEQFF.

Only one count was recorded for this clone. This chain connects TRBV29-1 to TRBJ1-2; possible D gene TRBD1, 5 bases. Germline assignment: CDR1 SQVTM and CDR2 ANQGSEA. Trimming took off 0 bases at V and 2 bases at J, with 10 bases between the two ends. This CDR3 comprises 14 residues. The CDR3, as DNA: TGCAGCGTTGAAGAGTGGGAGGGGAACTATGGCTACACCTTC. Protein: CSVEEWEGNYGYTF.

V usage is TRBV4-3 and J usage is TRBJ1-2; possible D gene TRBD1, 5 bases. This CDR3 region has 12 residues. With 4 bases removed from V and 10 bases from J, the gap between germline ends came to 13 bases. Germline CDR1 is LGHNA and CDR2 is YSLEER. CDR3 DNA: TGCGCCAGCAGCCCGTCGGGGGGAATCTACACCTTC. It is translated as CASSPSGGIYTF.

The CDR3 reads CASSLRDNYNEQFF. The CDR3 region has the DNA TGTGCCAGCAGCCTCCGGGACAACTACAATGAGCAGTTCTTC. The V call is TRBV7-9, the J call TRBJ2-1; the D gene is possibly TRBD1 (6 bases). Between the trimmed V and J ends, which lost 5 bases and 3 bases, there was a span of 11 bases. This CDR3 is 14 amino acids long. Looked up from germline, CDR1 is SEHNR and CDR2 is FQNEAQ (reference sequence).

V and J are TRBV7-6 and TRBJ1-6; D may be TRBD1 (5 bases). Looked up from germline, CDR1 is SGHVS and CDR2 is FNYEAQ. The CDR3 loop spans 17 amino acids. The V end was cut by 5 bases, the J end by 6 bases, with 20 bases between. Here the CDR3 reads CASSPREGSLTNSPLHF. In DNA form, the CDR3 reads TGTGCCAGCAGCCCCAGGGAAGGGTCCCTTACTAATTCACCCCTCCACTTT.

This clone has only one observation. At one end the junction does not follow the germline gene, possibly because of a read error. The chain couples TRBV7-7 to TRBJ2-2; 7 bases are shared with TRBD1. Germline values: CDR1 SSHAT, CDR2 FNYEAQ (reference sequence). The CDR3 extends over 16 amino acids. CDR3 sequence (DNA): TGTGCTAGCAGCTTATACAGTAGGGGGCGAGGCGGGGAGCTGTTTTTT. Its protein is CASSLYSRGRGGELFF.

Written as DNA, the CDR3 is TGTGCCAGCAGGCGACAGGGGAATCAGCCCCAGCATTTT. It is translated as CASRRQGNQPQHF. The rearrangement uses TRBV6-1 and TRBJ1-5; 8 bases align to TRBD1. Per germline, CDR1 MNHNS and CDR2 SASEGT. This CDR3 contains 13 residues. J was trimmed by 4 bases and V by 6 bases; bases with no gene match: 2.

This clone occurred a few times. The chain employs TRBV4-1 and TRBJ2-7; TRBD1 matches 8 bases. CDR1 is MGHRA and CDR2 is YSYEKL in the germline V gene. Trimming removed 1 base from V and 6 bases from J; junction bases left unmatched: 5. The CDR3 consists of 14 residues. CDR3 amino acids: CASSQGQGLGEQYF. DNA for the CDR3: TGCGCCAGCAGCCAAGGACAGGGGTTGGGCGAGCAGTACTTC.

The chain combines TRBV27 with TRBJ1-1; the match to TRBD1 covers 8 bases. This CDR3 is 12 amino acids long. V dropped 3 bases and J dropped 11; count of bases not matched to a gene: 5. CDR1 and CDR2 (germline): MNHEY, SMNVEV (reference sequence). The CDR3 loop is CASSLPGGSAFF. CDR3 sequence (DNA): TGTGCCAGCAGTTTGCCAGGGGGCTCGGCTTTCTTT.

V usage is TRBV7-8 and J usage is TRBJ1-1, with D perhaps matching TRBD1 (5 bases). The germline V and J ends were trimmed by 0 bases and 1 base, with 6 bases remaining between them. Germline V gives CDR1 SGHVS, CDR2 FQNEAQ. The CDR3 is 14 amino acids. The CDR3 nucleotides are TGTGCCAGCAGCTTAGCTGGACAGAACACTGAAGCTTTCTTT. Its translation is CASSLAGQNTEAFF.

The V and J genes are TRBV2 and TRBJ2-5; the D is unclear. The J call may be in error: the DNA end matches TRBJ2-7 better. This CDR3 has 13 residues. Germline-derived CDR1 and CDR2 are SNHLY and FYNNEI. The CDR3 DNA is TGTGCCAGCAGTGAAGCCCCCACCTACGAGCAGTACTTC. Its translation: CASSEAPTYEQYF.

V and J are TRBV10-2 and TRBJ1-4; no definite D call. The CDR3 consists of 15 residues. The germline CDR1 and CDR2 sequences are WSHSY and SAAADI. Trimming took 5 bases from V and 8 from J, leaving 18 bases between them. Here the CDR3 reads CASSSSGWAGEKLFF. In DNA form, the CDR3 reads TGCGCCAGCAGTTCGTCGGGGTGGGCGGGGGAAAAACTGTTTTTT.

The V gene is TRBV7-8, the J gene TRBJ1-2, with TRBD1 matching over 7 bases. This CDR3 is built from 13 residues. The germline CDR1 and CDR2 sequences are SGHVS and FQNEAQ. V lost 6 bases, J lost 8 bases, and 9 bases stayed unmatched. CDR3 coding DNA: TGTGCCAGCAGTCGCGGACAGGCGGAGGGCTACACCTTC. Amino acids: CASSRGQAEGYTF.